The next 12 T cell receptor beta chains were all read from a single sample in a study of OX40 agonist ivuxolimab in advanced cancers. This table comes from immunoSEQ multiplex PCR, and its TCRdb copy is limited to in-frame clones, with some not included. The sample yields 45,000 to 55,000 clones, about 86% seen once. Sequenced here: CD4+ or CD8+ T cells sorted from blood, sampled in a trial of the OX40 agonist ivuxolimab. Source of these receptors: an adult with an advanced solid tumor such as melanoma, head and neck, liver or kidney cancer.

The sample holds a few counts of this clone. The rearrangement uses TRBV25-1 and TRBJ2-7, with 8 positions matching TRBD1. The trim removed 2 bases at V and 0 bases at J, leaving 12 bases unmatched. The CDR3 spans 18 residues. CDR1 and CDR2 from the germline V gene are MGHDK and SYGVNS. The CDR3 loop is CASSEEVGGGQASYEQYF. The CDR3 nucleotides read TGTGCCAGCAGTGAAGAAGTAGGAGGGGGACAGGCCTCCTACGAGCAGTACTTC.

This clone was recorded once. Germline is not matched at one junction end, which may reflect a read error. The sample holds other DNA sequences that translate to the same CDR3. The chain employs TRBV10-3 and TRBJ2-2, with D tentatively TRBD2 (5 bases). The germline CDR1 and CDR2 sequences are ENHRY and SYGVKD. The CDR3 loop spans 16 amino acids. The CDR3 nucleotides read TGTGCCATCAGTGAGATTAGCAACAGCGAGAACGGGGAGTTGTTTTTT. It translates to CAISEISNSENGELFF.

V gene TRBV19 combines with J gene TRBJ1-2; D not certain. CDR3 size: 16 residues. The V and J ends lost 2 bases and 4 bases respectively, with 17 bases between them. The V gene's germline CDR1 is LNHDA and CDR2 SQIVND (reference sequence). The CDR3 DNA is TGTGCCAGTAGTATACTCCGGGAAGATTACCCCTATGGCTACACCTTC. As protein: CASSILREDYPYGYTF.

The CDR3 region is CASSQPSPSSYNSPLHF. The CDR3 region has the DNA TGTGCCAGCAGCCAACCCTCTCCGAGCTCCTATAATTCACCCCTCCACTTT. The rearrangement joins TRBV14 to TRBJ1-6; D gene ambiguous. Between the trimmed V and J ends, which lost 2 bases and 0 bases, there was a span of 11 bases. The CDR3 contains 17 residues. From germline, CDR1 is SGHDN and CDR2 FVKESK.

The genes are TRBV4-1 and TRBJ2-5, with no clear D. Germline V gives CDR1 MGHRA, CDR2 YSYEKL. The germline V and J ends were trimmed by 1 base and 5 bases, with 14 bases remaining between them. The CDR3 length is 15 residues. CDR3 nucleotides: TGCGCCAGCAGCCAAGTGGGGTACCTCGGGGAGACCCAGTACTTC. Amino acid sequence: CASSQVGYLGETQYF.

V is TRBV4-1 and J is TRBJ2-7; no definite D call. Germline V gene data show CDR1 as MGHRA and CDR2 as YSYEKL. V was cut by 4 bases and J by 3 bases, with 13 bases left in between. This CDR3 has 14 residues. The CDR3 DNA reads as TGCGCCAGCAGCCGAGATTGGGGTGTCTACGAGCAGTACTTC. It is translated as CASSRDWGVYEQYF.

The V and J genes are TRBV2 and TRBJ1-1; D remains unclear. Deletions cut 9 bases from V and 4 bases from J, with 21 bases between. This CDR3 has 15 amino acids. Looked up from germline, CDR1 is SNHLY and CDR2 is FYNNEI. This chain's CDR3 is CASIGEGVRVTEAFF. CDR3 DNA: TGTGCCAGTATTGGGGAGGGCGTTCGGGTCACTGAAGCTTTCTTT.

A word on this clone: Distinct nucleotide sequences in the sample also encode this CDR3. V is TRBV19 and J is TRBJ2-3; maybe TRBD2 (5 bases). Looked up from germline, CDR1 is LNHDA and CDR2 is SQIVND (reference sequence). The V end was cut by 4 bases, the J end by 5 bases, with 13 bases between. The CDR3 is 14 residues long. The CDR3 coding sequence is TGTGCCAGTAGTACCACTAGTTCCCGAGATACGCAGTATTTT. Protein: CASSTTSSRDTQYF.

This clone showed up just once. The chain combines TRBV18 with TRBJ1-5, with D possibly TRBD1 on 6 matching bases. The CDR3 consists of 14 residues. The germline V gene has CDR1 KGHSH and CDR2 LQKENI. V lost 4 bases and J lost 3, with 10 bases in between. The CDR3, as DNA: TGTGCCAGCTCACTCAGGACAGTCAATCAGCCCCAGCATTTT. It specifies CASSLRTVNQPQHF.

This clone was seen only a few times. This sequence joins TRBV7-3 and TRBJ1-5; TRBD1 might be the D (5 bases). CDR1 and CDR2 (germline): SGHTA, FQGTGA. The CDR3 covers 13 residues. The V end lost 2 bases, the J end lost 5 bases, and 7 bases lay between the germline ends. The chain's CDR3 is CASSLGADQPQHF. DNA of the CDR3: TGTGCCAGCAGCTTAGGGGCAGATCAGCCCCAGCATTTT.

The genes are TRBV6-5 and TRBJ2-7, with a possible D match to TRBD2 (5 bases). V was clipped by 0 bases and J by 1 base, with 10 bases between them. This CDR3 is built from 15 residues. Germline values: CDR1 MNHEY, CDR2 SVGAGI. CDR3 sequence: CASSYSAGRSYEQYF. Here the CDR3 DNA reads TGTGCCAGCAGTTACTCTGCGGGTCGGTCCTACGAGCAGTACTTC.

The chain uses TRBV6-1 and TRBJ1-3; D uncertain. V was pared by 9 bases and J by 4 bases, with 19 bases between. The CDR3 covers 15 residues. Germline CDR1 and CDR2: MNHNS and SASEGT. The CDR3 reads CASAAGPGAGNTIYF. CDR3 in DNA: TGTGCCAGTGCCGCGGGTCCCGGAGCAGGAAACACCATATATTTT.